The 15 T cell receptor beta chains reported below all come from one sample, sequenced in a study of T cell responses to AZD1222 COVID-19 vaccine. Sequenced by immunoSEQ multiplex PCR; TCRdb stores in-frame clones only, minus some. The data show some 96,000 clones, 87% seen once. The specimen was peripheral blood, collected on day 0 of AZD1222 vaccination. The receptors come from an adult in good health.

This clone was seen once. The gene calls are TRBV6-5 and TRBJ1-5; D is uncertain. The CDR3 covers 16 residues. Trimming removed 0 bases from V and 2 bases from J, with 11 bases in between. Germline loops: CDR1 MNHEY, CDR2 SVGAGI. The CDR3 here is CASSYSGPIGNQPQHF. For the CDR3, the DNA is TGTGCCAGCAGTTACTCGGGTCCCATTGGCAATCAGCCCCAGCATTTT.

The chain combines TRBV5-1 with TRBJ2-7, with 7 nucleotides matching TRBD1. The CDR3 has 13 residues. The J segment lost 5 bases and the V segment lost 7 bases, leaving 9 bases of the junction unmatched. Germline CDR1 reads SGHRS; CDR2 reads YFSETQ. The CDR3 region has the DNA TGCGCCAGCGCCGGGACAGTAACCCACGAGCAGTACTTC. Encoded protein: CASAGTVTHEQYF.

V usage is TRBV29-1 and J usage is TRBJ1-2; no reliable D call. The germline V gene encodes CDR1 SQVTM and CDR2 ANQGSEA. With 6 bases removed from V and 0 bases from J, the gap between germline ends came to 8 bases. This CDR3 has 12 amino acids. The CDR3 DNA is TGCAGCGTCGGGTCAGCTAACTATGGCTACACCTTC. Translation gives CSVGSANYGYTF.

V and J are TRBV5-1 and TRBJ1-1; weak D call: TRBD1 (5 bases). From germline, CDR1 is SGHRS and CDR2 YFSETQ. Trimming took 1 base from V and 6 from J, leaving 16 bases between them. The CDR3 sequence is 15 residues long. The CDR3 spells CASSLSLTGEPEAFF. CDR3 DNA sequence: TGCGCCAGCAGCTTGTCATTGACGGGGGAGCCTGAAGCTTTCTTT.

The V and J genes are TRBV4-1 and TRBJ2-7; D remains ambiguous. Germline-derived CDR1 and CDR2 are MGHRA and YSYEKL. This CDR3 has 14 amino acids. V gave up 3 bases and J gave up 1 base, with 10 bases separating them. CDR3 amino acids: CASSQKTVSYEQYF. CDR3 bases: TGCGCCAGCAGCCAGAAGACTGTGTCCTACGAGCAGTACTTC.

The chain carries TRBV5-1 and TRBJ1-6; D possibly corresponds to TRBD1 (5 bases). The CDR3 length is 15 residues. Trimming cost V 0 bases and J 7 bases, with 11 bases left between them. Germline lookup yields CDR1 SGHRS and CDR2 YFSETQ. CDR3 loop: CASSLEGSRNSPLHF. In DNA, the CDR3 is TGCGCCAGCAGCTTGGAGGGGTCGCGCAATTCACCCCTCCACTTT. The variable domain in full, completed from reference TRBV5-1 and TRBJ1-6, reads KAGVTQTPRYLIKTRGQQVTLSCSPISGHRSVSWYQQTPGQGLQFLFEYFSETQRNKGNFPGRFSGRQFSNSRSEMNVSTLELGDSALYLCASSLEGSRNSPLHFGNGTRLTVT.

The chain uses TRBV5-6 and TRBJ1-4; D is possibly TRBD1 (5 bases). There are 15 residues in the CDR3. V shed 0 bases and J shed 1 base, with 7 bases lying between them. Germline CDR1 SGHDT, CDR2 YYEEEE. CDR3 residues: CASSLAGGTNEKLFF. The CDR3 DNA follows: TGTGCCAGCAGCTTGGCCGGGGGAACTAATGAAAAACTGTTTTTT.

The chain employs TRBV5-6 and TRBJ1-2, with D uncertain. The CDR3 has 18 residues. Trimming cost V 3 bases and J 4 bases, with 25 bases left between them. Germline V gives CDR1 SGHDT, CDR2 YYEEEE. In nucleotides, the CDR3 is TGTGCCAGCAGCTCGGACGGACGGAGTGGCTTAGGGCGCTATGGCTACACCTTC. Protein sequence: CASSSDGRSGLGRYGYTF. Full variable domain (rest looked up from reference TRBV5-6 and TRBJ1-2): DAGVTQSPTHLIKTRGQQVTLRCSPKSGHDTVSWYQQALGQGPQFIFQYYEEEERQRGNFPDRFSGHQFPNYSSELNVNALLLGDSALYLCASSSDGRSGLGRYGYTFGSGTRLTVV.

As to this clone: An end of the junction does not agree with germline; a read error may underlie this. The chain is built from TRBV7-9 and TRBJ1-2; 8 nucleotides line up with TRBD1. Germline values: CDR1 SEHNR, CDR2 FQNEAQ (reference sequence). CDR3 length: 10 amino acids. The CDR3 region has the DNA TGTGCCAGCAGCCAGGGGGCTACGGCCTTC. It specifies CASSQGATAF.

This rearrangement joins TRBV6-1 to TRBJ1-2, with D possibly matching TRBD1 (5 bases). The CDR3 sequence is 13 residues long. V was shortened by 3 bases and J by 3 bases, with 8 bases between the two germline ends. Germline-derived CDR1 and CDR2 are MNHNS and SASEGT. The CDR3 here is CASSDLGDYGYTF. CDR3 nucleotides: TGTGCCAGCAGTGACCTGGGGGACTATGGCTACACCTTC.

The V call is TRBV6-5, the J call TRBJ2-7; 7 positions agree with TRBD2. The germline CDR1 and CDR2 sequences are MNHEY and SVGAGI. The ends lost 10 bases at V and 2 bases at J; junction bases unmatched: 14. This CDR3 has 15 residues. CDR3 sequence reads: CATLPSGRGTYEQYF. CDR3 DNA sequence: TGTGCCACCCTCCCCTCAGGGCGGGGGACCTACGAGCAGTACTTC.

This chain joins TRBV5-1 and TRBJ1-1, with a tentative D call TRBD1 (5 bases). The CDR3 totals 15 residues. Germline CDR1 is SGHRS and CDR2 is YFSETQ. The germline V and J ends were trimmed by 1 base and 2 bases, with 12 bases remaining between them. The CDR3 loop is CASSLLSDRNTEAFF. CDR3 bases: TGCGCCAGCAGCTTGCTCTCAGACAGAAACACTGAAGCTTTCTTT.

CDR3 loop: CASSGQAMGDTGYTF. The CDR3 DNA reads as TGTGCCAGCAGCGGACAGGCCATGGGGGACACTGGCTACACCTTC. The V and J genes are TRBV9 and TRBJ1-2; possible D gene TRBD1, 6 bases. This CDR3 has 15 amino acids. V lost 3 bases to trimming and J lost 7 bases, with 19 bases between them. Germline V gene lookup returns CDR1 SGDLS and CDR2 YYNGEE.

V and J are TRBV11-2 and TRBJ1-1; D possibly corresponds to TRBD1 (5 bases). The CDR3 is made up of 15 amino acids. V lost 5 bases to trimming and J lost 4 bases, with 17 bases between them. Germline V gives CDR1 SGHAT, CDR2 FQNNGV. Here the CDR3 reads CASSNSPGPGTEAFF. The CDR3 DNA is TGTGCCAGCAGCAATAGTCCGGGACCGGGCACTGAAGCTTTCTTT.

V usage is TRBV30 and J usage is TRBJ1-2, with D possibly being TRBD1 (5 bases). V lost 8 bases, J lost 0 bases, and 13 bases lay in between. This CDR3 region has 13 residues. From germline, CDR1 is GTSNPN and CDR2 SVGIG (reference sequence). In DNA form, the CDR3 reads TGTGCCCGACGTGACAGAGCTAACTATGGCTACACCTTC. This encodes CARRDRANYGYTF.